This T cell receptor beta chain derives from a study of OX40 agonist ivuxolimab in advanced cancers. Points from the study as a whole: The CD4+ and CD8+ T cells in the blood had expanded clonally by week 6 at 0.1 to 3.0 mg/kg. The average count of expanded clones was higher among CD8+ T cells than among CD4+.

This CDR3 has 13 residues. Germline values: CDR1 LNHNV, CDR2 YYDKDF (reference sequence). V lost 4 bases to trimming and J lost 3 bases, with 8 bases between them. Repertoires were generated with immunoSEQ multiplex PCR, while TCRdb's copy carries only in-frame clones and drops some. Among roughly 28,000 clones listed, less than 90% were seen once. Note on this clone: Its antigen is unknown.

This chain joins TRBV15 and TRBJ2-3; TRBD1 might be the D (5 bases). This specimen consisted of CD4+ or CD8+ T cells sorted from blood, obtained in a trial of the OX40 agonist ivuxolimab. The source of this sequence is an adult with an advanced solid tumor such as melanoma, head and neck, liver or kidney cancer. The CDR3 spells CATSTRVTDTQYF. As DNA, the CDR3 is TGTGCCACCAGCACCAGGGTAACAGATACGCAGTATTTT.